These 16 T cell receptor beta chains share one sample of origin, sequenced in a study of T cell repertoires in cytomegalovirus infection. MiXCR was run by TCRdb on the reads, yielding one entry per CDR3 protein. The sample carries approximately 630,000 distinct CDR3 sequences, roughly 24% recorded once. Source material: CD8+ T cells from PBMCs. Receptors originate from a human donor in good health (CMV status not recorded). Some clones in this sample may be carry-over from other donors' samples.

The table lists this clonotype with a few counts. The chain uses TRBV4-1 and TRBJ2-7; D perhaps matches TRBD2 (7 bases). V shed 1 base and J shed 5 bases, with 15 bases lying between them. CDR1 and CDR2 from the germline V gene are MGHRA and YSYEKL. This CDR3 comprises 15 residues. The CDR3 here is CASSQGVGGDNEQYF. The CDR3 nucleotides read TGCGCCAGCAGCCAAGGAGTAGGGGGGGACAACGAGCAGTACTTC.

The chain carries TRBV14 and TRBJ1-2; D unclear. Germline V gene lookup returns CDR1 SGHDN and CDR2 FVKESK. The CDR3 spans 14 residues. The V end was cut by 7 bases, the J end by 2 bases, with 14 bases between. The CDR3 nucleotides read TGTGCCAGCACCACCCAGTGGCAGAACTATGGCTACACCTTC. Translated: CASTTQWQNYGYTF.

Note on this clonotype: The junction differs from germline at one of its ends, possibly a read error. The chain couples TRBV14 to TRBJ2-5, with a possible D match to TRBD1 (5 bases). Germline lookup yields CDR1 SGHDN and CDR2 FVKESK. This CDR3 is built from 15 residues. The CDR3 coding sequence is TGTGCCAACAGCCAAGAGGCCCGGGCAGGGGAGACCCAGTACTTC. Translation: CANSQEARAGETQYF. Based on the CDR3 plus reference TRBV14 and TRBJ2-5, the full variable domain is EAGVTQFPSHSVIEKGQTVTLRCDPISGHDNLYWYRRVMGKEIKFLLHFVKESKQDESGMPNNRFLAERTGGTYSTLKVQPAELEDSGVYFCANSQEARAGETQYFGPGTRLLVL.

This clonotype was observed many times. The J gene is TRBJ2-1, the V gene TRBV10-3; 8 bases agree with TRBD1. There are 14 residues in the CDR3. V lost 4 bases and J lost 6; bases outside the gene matches: 5. Looked up from germline, CDR1 is ENHRY and CDR2 is SYGVKD. DNA for the CDR3: TGTGCCATCAGTGGTGGTGACAGGGGCAATGAGCAGTTCTTC. Amino acid sequence: CAISGGDRGNEQFF.

This clonotype showed up many times. V and J are TRBV7-2 and TRBJ2-4, with a possible D match to TRBD1 (5 bases). V lost 2 bases and J lost 1, with 6 bases in between. This CDR3 has 14 amino acids. Germline V gene data show CDR1 as SGHTA and CDR2 as FQGNSA. The CDR3 DNA is TGTGCCAGCAGCTTACGACAGGCCAAAAACATTCAGTACTTC. As protein: CASSLRQAKNIQYF.

Concerning this clonotype itself: Relative to the germline gene, one junction end is altered; a read error may explain this. This sequence joins TRBV7-9 and TRBJ2-1, with D hard to call. CDR3 length equals 15 residues. From germline, CDR1 is SEHNR and CDR2 FQNEAQ (reference sequence). The CDR3 loop is CASSLGLVSFNEQFF. CDR3 nucleotides: TGTGCCAGCAGCTTAGGACTGGTATCCTTCAATGAGCAGTTCTTC.

This clonotype was seen more than once but under ten times. The genes are TRBV20-1 and TRBJ2-4; no clear D gene. V shed 6 bases and J shed 0 bases, with 9 bases lying between them. CDR1 is DFQATT and CDR2 is SNEGSKA in the germline V gene (reference sequence). The CDR3 is 13 residues long. The CDR3, as DNA: TGCAGTGCGAAAGTTATAGCCAAAAACATTCAGTACTTC. It yields the protein CSAKVIAKNIQYF.

About this clonotype itself: One end of the junction does not line up with germline, which may come from a read error. The chain has TRBV7-6 and TRBJ2-3, with a tentative D call TRBD1 (7 bases). CDR3 length equals 15 residues. Germline V gene sequence: CDR1 SGHVS, CDR2 FNYEAQ. Here the CDR3 reads CANSLGRGGTDTQYF. The CDR3, as DNA: TGTGCCAACAGCTTAGGCAGGGGGGGCACAGATACGCAGTATTTT.

The chain couples TRBV5-6 to TRBJ1-3; the D is unclear. The CDR3 has 13 residues. Germline CDR1 is SGHDT and CDR2 is YYEEEE. Trimming pared 4 bases from V and 4 bases from J, leaving 9 bases between. The CDR3 protein is CASSPTPGNTIYF. CDR3 DNA: TGTGCCAGCAGCCCCACACCCGGAAACACCATATATTTT. The full variable domain, rest sourced from reference TRBV5-6 and TRBJ1-3, is DAGVTQSPTHLIKTRGQQVTLRCSPKSGHDTVSWYQQALGQGPQFIFQYYEEEERQRGNFPDRFSGHQFPNYSSELNVNALLLGDSALYLCASSPTPGNTIYFGEGSWLTVV.

Only one count was recorded for this clonotype. The V gene is TRBV20-1, the J gene TRBJ2-7, with D perhaps matching TRBD1 or TRBD2 (5 bases each). The CDR3 loop spans 14 amino acids. Per the germline V gene, CDR1 is DFQATT and CDR2 is SNEGSKA (reference sequence). Trimming removed 6 bases from V and 2 bases from J, with 17 bases in between. CDR3 residues: CSARPGTGTYEQYF. In DNA, the CDR3 is TGCAGTGCCAGGCCCGGGACGGGCACCTACGAGCAGTACTTC.

This clonotype was recorded a few times. V and J are TRBV29-1 and TRBJ2-5; 9 nucleotides agree with TRBD1. The CDR3 consists of 16 residues. In germline, CDR1 is SQVTM, CDR2 ANQGSEA. Trimming removed 1 base from V and 5 bases from J; junction bases left unmatched: 11. The DNA of the CDR3 is TGCAGCGTTGAAGTCTCCGGGACAGGGTTTTATGAGACCCAGTACTTC. Its translation: CSVEVSGTGFYETQYF.

V gene TRBV6-2 or TRBV6-3 combines with J gene TRBJ2-4; no reliable D call. The germline V gene encodes CDR1 MNHEY and CDR2 SVGEGT. This CDR3 contains 16 residues. Trimming left V 2 bases short and J 0 bases short, with 11 bases between. The CDR3 reads CASSYDAWIAKNIQYF. CDR3 DNA sequence: TGTGCCAGCAGTTACGACGCATGGATAGCCAAAAACATTCAGTACTTC.

With regard to this clonotype: This could be a read error, since a much larger clone is one nucleotide away. The rearrangement joins TRBV28 to TRBJ1-5; D is ambiguous. CDR1 and CDR2 from the germline V gene are MDHEN and SYDVKM. The CDR3 contains 14 residues. The CDR3 coding sequence is TGTGCCAGCAATGGGATTGGGGTGGATCAGCTCCAGCATTTT. It encodes CASNGIGVDQLQHF.

In its sample, this clonotype was seen a few times. V and J are TRBV12-3 or TRBV12-4 and TRBJ2-1; D remains ambiguous. CDR3 length: 14 amino acids. V lost 5 bases, J lost 3 bases, and 11 bases lay in between. This chain's CDR3 is CASSPAHFYNEQFF. CDR3 nucleotide sequence: TGTGCCAGCAGTCCTGCCCACTTCTACAATGAGCAGTTCTTC.

The CDR3 loop reads CASGTGPDEQFF. In DNA form, the CDR3 reads TGTGCCAGCGGGACAGGGCCCGATGAGCAGTTCTTC. The J gene is TRBJ2-1, the V gene TRBV6-1; 9 bases match TRBD1. Germline V CDR1 and CDR2: MNHNS, SASEGT. V was clipped by 8 bases and J by 8 bases; unmatched bases: 4. CDR3 length: 12 residues.

The V and J genes are TRBV6-2 or TRBV6-3 and TRBJ2-7; D is ambiguous. This CDR3 is 12 amino acids long. V was cut by 5 bases and J by 3 bases, with 8 bases left in between. Germline assignment: CDR1 MNHEY and CDR2 SVGEGT. In DNA, the CDR3 is TGTGCCAGCAGTGGACCCAGCTACGAGCAGTACGTC. Translated, it gives CASSGPSYEQYV.